The 15 T cell receptor beta chains reported below all come from one sample, sequenced in a study of cytomegalovirus exposure and HLA in healthy donors. Amplification used 60 Vbeta primers and 13 Jbeta primers. Assay used: immunoSEQ multiplex PCR; TCRdb lists only in-frame clones, some missing. The sample includes under 200,000 clones, 75% to 90% of them seen just once. Sample: PBMCs. These receptor sequences come from a young woman in good health and CMV-seronegative.

The chain is built from TRBV6-6 and TRBJ2-2, with D unresolved. This CDR3 contains 15 residues. Germline CDR1 reads MNHNY; CDR2 reads SVGAGI (reference sequence). V gave up 6 bases and J gave up 0 bases, with 11 bases separating them. For the CDR3, the DNA is TGTGCCAGCAGATCACCTAAAGCGAACACCGGGGAGCTGTTTTTT. As protein: CASRSPKANTGELFF.

This clone was recorded only once. The rearrangement links TRBV27 to TRBJ1-2; 10 bases agree with TRBD1. CDR1 is MNHEY, CDR2 SMNVEV, per germline (reference sequence). This CDR3 region has 16 residues. The V and J ends lost 5 bases and 7 bases, in that order; junction bases with no gene match: 13. CDR3 region: CASSRNPTGGFFGYTF. For the CDR3, the DNA is TGTGCCAGCAGTCGGAACCCGACAGGGGGCTTCTTTGGCTACACCTTC.

V is TRBV4-2 and J is TRBJ2-5; TRBD2 matches at 10 bases. The J call may be mistaken, given a closer DNA end match to TRBJ2-7. The CDR3 runs 14 residues. The germline CDR1 and CDR2 sequences are LGHNA and YNFKEQ. The CDR3 nucleotides are TGTGCCAGCAGCCATACTAGCGGGGAATACGAGCAGTACTTC. This gives the protein CASSHTSGEYEQYF.

The gene calls are TRBV28 and TRBJ1-1; 11 bases align to TRBD1. V was pared by 6 bases and J by 5 bases, with 8 bases of the junction left unmatched. The CDR3 covers 15 residues. From germline, CDR1 is MDHEN and CDR2 SYDVKM. For the CDR3, the DNA is TGTGCCAGCAGCCCTGGACAGGGGGCATTTACTGAAGCTTTCTTT. Amino acids: CASSPGQGAFTEAFF.

The chain carries TRBV5-6 and TRBJ2-1, with 13 bases lining up with TRBD2. Germline CDR1 and CDR2: SGHDT and YYEEEE. Unmatched junction bases numbered 10, after V lost 4 bases and J lost 15 bases. The CDR3 is 14 amino acids. This CDR3 is CASSQGLAGTLRFF. In DNA, the CDR3 is TGTGCCAGCAGCCAGGGACTAGCGGGGACCCTAAGGTTCTTC.

The gene calls are TRBV4-1 and TRBJ2-2; D uncertain. The V end was cut by 1 base, the J end by 5 bases, with 11 bases between. The CDR3 loop spans 15 amino acids. Looked up from germline, CDR1 is MGHRA and CDR2 is YSYEKL. CDR3 sequence reads: CASSQGALSTGELFF. CDR3 coding DNA: TGCGCCAGCAGCCAAGGGGCACTTTCGACCGGGGAGCTGTTTTTT.

V usage is TRBV27 and J usage is TRBJ1-2, with TRBD1 matching 9 bases. There are 14 residues in the CDR3. Per germline, CDR1 MNHEY and CDR2 SMNVEV (reference sequence). Unmatched junction bases numbered 0, after V lost 0 bases and J lost 4 bases. CDR3 in amino acids: CASSLSQGAYGYTF. CDR3 nucleotides: TGTGCCAGCAGTTTATCACAGGGGGCCTATGGCTACACCTTC.

The V gene is TRBV4-1, the J gene TRBJ2-5; 9 bases match TRBD2. This CDR3 contains 16 residues. V lost 1 base, J lost 1 base, and 4 bases stayed unmatched. Germline loops: CDR1 MGHRA, CDR2 YSYEKL. The CDR3 region has the DNA TGCGCCAGCAGCCAAGCAGTTAGCGGGGGCCAAGAGACCCAGTACTTC. Encoded protein: CASSQAVSGGQETQYF.

The chain employs TRBV5-1 and TRBJ1-2, with D unresolved. Trimming pared 0 bases from V and 2 bases from J, leaving 14 bases between. The CDR3 is 16 amino acids. Germline CDR1 reads SGHRS; CDR2 reads YFSETQ. The CDR3 here is CASSLVAGIKNYGYTF. The CDR3 coding sequence is TGCGCCAGCAGCTTGGTAGCGGGGATTAAGAACTATGGCTACACCTTC.

The chain recombines TRBV7-9 with TRBJ1-1; a possible D gene is TRBD1 (6 bases). V lost 5 bases to trimming and J lost 0 bases, with 13 bases between them. The V gene's germline CDR1 is SEHNR and CDR2 FQNEAQ (reference sequence). The CDR3 has 15 residues. The CDR3 region has the DNA TGTGCCAGCAGCGGAACGACAGGCTTGAACACTGAAGCTTTCTTT. Translated, it gives CASSGTTGLNTEAFF.

The chain is built from TRBV6-5 and TRBJ1-1; 8 bases align to TRBD1. The V gene end was trimmed by 7 bases and the J gene end by 6 bases; junction bases not matched to a gene: 10. In germline, CDR1 is MNHEY, CDR2 SVGAGI. The CDR3 is 14 amino acids. The CDR3 DNA follows: TGTGCCAGCACCCAGACAGGGGTCCAATCTGAAGCTTTCTTT. Its protein product is CASTQTGVQSEAFF.

This sequence joins TRBV28 and TRBJ2-3; 7 bases are a match to TRBD2. CDR3 length: 14 amino acids. Germline trimming cut 5 bases from V and 4 bases from J; bases unmatched to any gene: 6. Germline CDR1 reads MDHEN; CDR2 reads SYDVKM. This CDR3 is CASSPAGVSDTQYF. CDR3 DNA sequence: TGTGCCAGCAGTCCGGCGGGGGTCTCAGATACGCAGTATTTT.

The chain employs TRBV19 and TRBJ2-6; 8 nucleotides line up with TRBD2. This CDR3 spans 18 amino acids. CDR1 and CDR2 from the germline V gene are LNHDA and SQIVND (reference sequence). Trimming at V came to 1 base and at J to 0 bases, leaving 5 bases not matched to a gene. The CDR3 loop is CASSIGLAGTSGANVLTF. The CDR3 nucleotides read TGTGCCAGTAGTATAGGGTTAGCGGGGACCTCTGGGGCCAACGTCCTGACTTTC.

This chain joins TRBV5-6 and TRBJ2-7, with TRBD2 identical over 10 bases. After removal of 2 bases from V and 3 bases from J, the junction contained 8 bases not matched to a gene. Per germline, CDR1 SGHDT and CDR2 YYEEEE. The CDR3 has 16 amino acids. The CDR3, as DNA: TGTGCCAGCAGCTTTGGTCTAGCGGGAGCATTCTACGAGCAGTACTTC. This sequence encodes CASSFGLAGAFYEQYF.

The chain has TRBV19 and TRBJ1-1; no firm D call. The length of the CDR3 is 12 residues. Trimming left V 6 bases short and J 8 bases short, with 13 bases between. Germline-derived CDR1 and CDR2 are LNHDA and SQIVND (reference sequence). The CDR3, as DNA: TGTGCCAGTAGCCCCAATGAGGTAGAAGCTTTCTTT. The encoded protein is CASSPNEVEAFF.